Following are 10 T cell receptor beta chains from one sample sequenced in a study of blood T cells in healthy people across ages. For the second PCR, which ran for 7 to 11 cycles, a sample-barcoded 5' primer and a J-beta primer mix were used. MiXCR, run by TCRdb on the 5' RACE reads, gives a single entry per CDR3 protein. The sample has some 1.5 million distinct CDR3 sequences, approximately 43% seen once. Sequenced: blood. The receptors here all came from a woman between 18 and 29 years old in good health.

This clonotype was detected ten times or more. V gene TRBV29-1 combines with J gene TRBJ2-7; 8 positions agree with TRBD1. This CDR3 spans 15 amino acids. V shed 2 bases and J 1 base; nucleotides not matched to a gene: 7. The germline V gene has CDR1 SQVTM and CDR2 ANQGSEA. In DNA, the CDR3 is TGCAGCGTTGAACACGGACAGGGCCGATCCTACGAGCAGTACTTC. Translating it yields CSVEHGQGRSYEQYF.

The gene calls are TRBV7-2 and TRBJ1-2, with D maybe TRBD1 (5 bases). The CDR3 is 15 residues long. The V gene's germline CDR1 is SGHTA and CDR2 FQGNSA. Trimming cost V 4 bases and J 5 bases, with 17 bases left between them. CDR3 sequence: CASSWTGPGGYGYTF. In nucleotides, the CDR3 is TGTGCCAGCAGCTGGACGGGACCGGGAGGGTATGGCTACACCTTC. Combining the CDR3 with reference TRBV7-2 and TRBJ1-2 gives the whole variable domain GAGVSQSPSNKVTEKGKDVELRCDPISGHTALYWYRQSLGQGLEFLIYFQGNSAPDKSGLPSDRFSAERTGGSVSTLTIQRTQQEDSAVYLCASSWTGPGGYGYTFGSGTRLTVV.

For the CDR3, the DNA is TGCGCCAGCAGCCGAGAACAGGGGACTGCGTATAACTATGGCTACACCTTC. Protein sequence: CASSREQGTAYNYGYTF. This chain connects TRBV4-3 to TRBJ1-2; 7 positions agree with TRBD1. The junction had 12 bases not matched to a gene; V was cut back by 4 bases and J by 1 base. The V gene's germline CDR1 is LGHNA and CDR2 YSLEER. This CDR3 region has 17 residues.

V usage is TRBV29-1 and J usage is TRBJ2-5; 10 nucleotides match TRBD1. CDR3 length: 14 residues. CDR1 SQVTM and CDR2 ANQGSEA come from the germline V gene. The V and J ends lost 4 bases and 11 bases, in that order; junction bases with no gene match: 13. The CDR3 sequence: CSVVRTGGRGEQYF. CDR3 sequence (DNA): TGCAGCGTTGTCCGGACAGGGGGTAGGGGGGAGCAGTACTTC.

This clonotype showed up just a few times. This sequence joins TRBV13 and TRBJ1-2; perhaps TRBD1 as D (6 bases). The CDR3 has 15 residues. The V end lost 0 bases, the J end lost 6 bases, and 14 bases lay between the germline ends. Germline lookup yields CDR1 PRHDT and CDR2 FYEKMQ (reference sequence). Here the CDR3 DNA reads TGTGCCAGCAGCTTAGGAGGGGGATTTTCTGATGGCTACACCTTC. Encoded protein: CASSLGGGFSDGYTF.

V and J are TRBV3-1 and TRBJ1-3; D gene ambiguous. Germline assignment: CDR1 LGHDT and CDR2 YNNKEL (reference sequence). V lost 4 bases, J lost 8 bases, and 12 bases lay in between. CDR3 length: 13 residues. DNA of the CDR3: TGTGCCAGCAGCCTTGGTCCCGGAGACACCATATATTTT. Translation gives CASSLGPGDTIYF.

The rearrangement links TRBV7-2 to TRBJ2-7; TRBD2 matches at 10 bases. The CDR3 covers 16 residues. Germline CDR1 is SGHTA and CDR2 is FQGNSA. Trimming at V came to 4 bases and at J to 2 bases, leaving 8 bases not matched to a gene. Here the CDR3 reads CASSSAGTSDTYEQYF. CDR3 bases: TGTGCCAGCAGCTCCGCCGGGACTAGCGACACCTACGAGCAGTACTTC. Full variable domain (outside the CDR3, taken from reference TRBV7-2 and TRBJ2-7): GAGVSQSPSNKVTEKGKDVELRCDPISGHTALYWYRQSLGQGLEFLIYFQGNSAPDKSGLPSDRFSAERTGGSVSTLTIQRTQQEDSAVYLCASSSAGTSDTYEQYFGPGTRLTVT.

This clonotype appeared once. The chain joins TRBV12-3 or TRBV12-4 to TRBJ1-2; D is perhaps TRBD1 (6 bases). V lost 5 bases to trimming and J lost 6 bases, with 16 bases between them. This CDR3 has 14 amino acids. The CDR3 sequence is CASSAQGSRDGYTF. DNA of the CDR3: TGTGCCAGCAGTGCCCAGGGGTCTAGGGATGGCTACACCTTC.

The chain joins TRBV4-3 to TRBJ2-1; tentatively, D is TRBD1 (5 bases). Trimming cost V 1 base and J 4 bases, with 14 bases left between them. The germline CDR1 and CDR2 sequences are LGHNA and YSLEER. This CDR3 is 16 amino acids long. Here the CDR3 DNA reads TGCGCCAGCAGCCAAGGTTTCAGGGTATTATACAATGAGCAGTTCTTC. It encodes CASSQGFRVLYNEQFF.

This sequence joins TRBV5-1 and TRBJ2-3, with D possibly matching TRBD1 (7 bases). Per germline, CDR1 SGHRS and CDR2 YFSETQ. V gave up 6 bases and J gave up 1 base, with 12 bases separating them. This CDR3 is 14 amino acids long. This CDR3 is CASTRDRRTDTQYF. DNA for the CDR3: TGCGCCAGCACGCGGGACAGACGCACAGATACGCAGTATTTT.